This paragraph reports one T cell receptor beta chain. TCRdb keeps only in-frame clones here, not all; method: immunoSEQ multiplex PCR. The table includes 10,000 to 15,000 clones, about four fifths detected once. CDR1 is MGHDK and CDR2 is SYGVNS in the germline V gene. Trimming cost V 2 bases and J 0 bases, with 5 bases left between them. The CDR3 runs 14 residues. The sample is drawn from a study of graft-versus-host responses after intestinal transplantation. The genes are TRBV25-1 and TRBJ1-5, with D hard to call. The TCR was taken from a human patient who received an intestinal transplant, so some T cells may come from the graft donor. Sequenced material: PBMCs, taken roughly 290 days after intestinal transplant. The CDR3 spells CASSESFSNQPQHF. The DNA for the CDR3 is TGTGCCAGCAGTGAAAGTTTTAGCAATCAGCCCCAGCATTTT.